The rows below give T cell receptor beta chains drawn from one sample of a study of cytomegalovirus exposure and HLA in healthy donors. Libraries were prepared by immunoSEQ multiplex PCR; TCRdb keeps only in-frame clonotypes and omits some of them. The sample lists around 70,000 clones, 60% to 80% occurring once. The sample comprised PBMCs. Receptors were obtained from a woman aged 40-49 years in good health and CMV-seropositive. Each CDR3 is given without its conserved first and last residue.

TRBJ1-1 | TRBV13 | ASSPVTNTEAF
TRBJ2-3 | TRBV2 | ASSVLGGSSTDTQY
TRBJ1-6 | TRBV10-3 | AISQPFLDRADSPLH
TRBJ2-1 | TRBV6-5 | ASSYRGDRFEQF
TRBJ2-1 | TRBV4-1 | ASSQGPWTGGNEQF
TRBJ1-2 | TRBV7-6 | ASSPWRAGYT
TRBJ1-5 | TRBV10-3 | AISESGTGRNQPQH
TRBJ2-3 | TRBV5-6 | ASSLGGTDTQY
TRBJ2-5 | TRBV7-2 | ASSLVELSWEGETQY
TRBJ2-3 | TRBV7-3 | ASSSSGGGDTQY
TRBJ1-1 | TRBV7-3 | ASSPGGDYTEAF
TRBJ2-1 | TRBV9 | ASTSGTARATSYNEQF
TRBJ2-1 | TRBV5-4 | ASSLTGGHDNEQF
TRBJ1-4 | TRBV19 | ASSMGADFEKLF
TRBJ2-3 | TRBV29-1 | SLGGYRGATDTQY
TRBJ1-1 | TRBV10-3 | AISESVWGRVEAF
TRBJ1-5 | TRBV10-2 | ASSESTSSQPQH
TRBJ1-2 | TRBV5-6 | ASSPGSYYGYT
TRBJ2-1 | TRBV27 | ASSFRTGSYNEQF
TRBJ2-3 | TRBV28 | ASRGTGETTDTQY
TRBJ1-1 | TRBV7-3 | ASSLTGGGNTEAF
TRBJ2-2 | TRBV25-1 | ASSEFTASPNTGELF
TRBJ2-3 | TRBV5-1 | ASSLEGDRTDTQY
TRBJ2-1 | TRBV2 | ASTLERSSEQF
TRBJ2-1 | TRBV6-5 | ASTPGTGTDNEQF
TRBJ2-7 | TRBV5-1 | ASSAQRGEGFFEQY
TRBJ2-2 | TRBV11-3 | ASSAGTRITGELF
TRBJ1-1 | TRBV2 | ASSRQGFEAF
TRBJ2-7 | TRBV5-4 | ASSLTRGSSYEQY
TRBJ2-7 | TRBV6-6 | ASSYLRGSYEQY
TRBJ2-7 | TRBV4-1 | ASSQDRALSGTLIPYEQY
TRBJ2-6 | TRBV5-5 | ASSLEGAGGANVLT
TRBJ1-6 | TRBV4-1 | ASSPTVGSTDNSPLH
TRBJ2-7 | TRBV2 | ASSERGQAF
TRBJ1-3 | TRBV10-3 | AITRTAQSSGNTIY
TRBJ1-1 | TRBV29-1 | SAKRDRALNTEAF
TRBJ2-7 | TRBV13 | ASSPRTGRYEQY